The entry that follows covers one T cell receptor (beta chain) sequence. This specimen belongs to a study of blood T cell repertoires in COVID-19. V shed 6 bases and J 8 bases; nucleotides not matched to a gene: 4. The CDR3 runs to 14 residues. Germline V gene lookup returns CDR1 SNHLY and CDR2 FYNNEI. The data were produced by immunoSEQ multiplex PCR, yet TCRdb's version contains in-frame clones alone and is incomplete. Seen here are about 82,000 clones, 85% observed once, and the top ten hold 18%. Sequencing used peripheral blood. V usage is TRBV2 and J usage is TRBJ2-1; TRBD2 agrees at 13 bases. The clonotype was recovered from a man older than 75 with active or convalescent COVID-19. CDR3: CASRRLAGGDEQFF. The CDR3 DNA reads TGTGCCAGCAGGAGACTAGCGGGAGGTGATGAGCAGTTCTTC.